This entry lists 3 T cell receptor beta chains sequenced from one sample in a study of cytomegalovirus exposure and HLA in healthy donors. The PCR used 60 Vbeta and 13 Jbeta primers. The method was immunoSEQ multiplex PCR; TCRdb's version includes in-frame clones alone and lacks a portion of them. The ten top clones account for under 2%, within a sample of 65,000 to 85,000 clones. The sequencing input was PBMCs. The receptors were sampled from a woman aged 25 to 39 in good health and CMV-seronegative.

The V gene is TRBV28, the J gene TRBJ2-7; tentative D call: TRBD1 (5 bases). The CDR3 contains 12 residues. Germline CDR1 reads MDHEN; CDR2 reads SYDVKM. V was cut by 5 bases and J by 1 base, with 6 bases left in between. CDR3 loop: CASSQGSYEQYF. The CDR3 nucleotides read TGTGCCAGCAGTCAGGGATCCTACGAGCAGTACTTC.

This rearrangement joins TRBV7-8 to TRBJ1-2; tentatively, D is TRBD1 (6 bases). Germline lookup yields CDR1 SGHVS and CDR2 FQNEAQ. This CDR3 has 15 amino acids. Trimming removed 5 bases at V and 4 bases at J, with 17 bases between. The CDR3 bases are TGTGCCAGCAGCCCCCGGACAGTTTCCCTCTATGGCTACACCTTC. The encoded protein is CASSPRTVSLYGYTF.

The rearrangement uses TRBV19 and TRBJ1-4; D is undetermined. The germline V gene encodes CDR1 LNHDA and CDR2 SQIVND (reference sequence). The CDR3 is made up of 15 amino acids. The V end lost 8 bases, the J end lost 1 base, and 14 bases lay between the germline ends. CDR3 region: CASSFSPVTNEKLFF. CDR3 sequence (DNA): TGTGCCAGTTCCTTCTCTCCGGTAACTAATGAAAAACTGTTTTTT.